This is a list of T cell receptor beta chains from one sample in a study of T cell responses to AZD1222 COVID-19 vaccine. Repertoires were generated with immunoSEQ multiplex PCR, while TCRdb's copy carries only in-frame clones and drops some. The sample carries more than 110,000 clones, about 88% recorded once. The sample here was peripheral blood, taken on day 0 of AZD1222 vaccination. These receptors were collected from an adult in good health. Both conserved end residues are part of each CDR3. Each record gives: V gene, clone size, D gene, J gene, CDR3 DNA, CDR3 protein. A D gene is named only where the DNA matches it firmly. Clone size is stated in some rows and not others, as once, few, many or a class when expanded.

V gene: TRBV2
clone size: -
D gene: -
J gene: TRBJ2-1
CDR3 DNA: TGTGCCAGCAGGTTGAGGGGGACCCACAATGAGCAGTTCTTC
CDR3 protein: CASRLRGTHNEQFF

V gene: TRBV9
clone size: -
D gene: -
J gene: TRBJ2-7
CDR3 DNA: TGTGCCAGCAGCGTAGCGGGCGACGTCGGACCCTACGAGCAGTACTTC
CDR3 protein: CASSVAGDVGPYEQYF

V gene: TRBV18
clone size: -
D gene: -
J gene: TRBJ1-2
CDR3 DNA: TGTGCCAGCTCCCTTGGTTCTAACTATGGCTACACCTTC
CDR3 protein: CASSLGSNYGYTF

V gene: TRBV29-1
clone size: once
D gene: TRBD1
J gene: TRBJ1-2
CDR3 DNA: TGCAGCGTCAGCACAGGGGAGGACTATGGCTACACCTTC
CDR3 protein: CSVSTGEDYGYTF

V gene: TRBV5-1
clone size: -
D gene: -
J gene: TRBJ2-1
CDR3 DNA: TGCGCCAGCAGCTTACAGGGATCCCACAATGAGCAGTTCTTC
CDR3 protein: CASSLQGSHNEQFF

V gene: TRBV2
clone size: -
D gene: -
J gene: TRBJ1-5
CDR3 DNA: TGTGCCAGCAGGGAACCTTATAGCAATCAGCCCCAGCATTTT
CDR3 protein: CASREPYSNQPQHF

V gene: TRBV30
clone size: -
D gene: TRBD1
J gene: TRBJ1-1
CDR3 DNA: TGTGCCTGGAGTTACCGGGACAGGGGGCGCCCGGAGACTGAAGCTTTCTTT
CDR3 protein: CAWSYRDRGRPETEAFF

V gene: TRBV7-3
clone size: -
D gene: -
J gene: TRBJ2-5
CDR3 DNA: TGTGCCAGCAGCTTAACCTACAGCAAGGGGAAAGAGACCCAGTACTTC
CDR3 protein: CASSLTYSKGKETQYF

V gene: TRBV5-1
clone size: -
D gene: -
J gene: TRBJ1-2
CDR3 DNA: TGCGCCAGCAGCCCTCGGGACCAAGGTCGTTATGGCTACACCTTC
CDR3 protein: CASSPRDQGRYGYTF

V gene: TRBV12-3/TRBV12-4
clone size: -
D gene: -
J gene: TRBJ1-2
CDR3 DNA: TGTGCCAGCAGTCCCCGATCTACCGGCTACACCTTC
CDR3 protein: CASSPRSTGYTF

V gene: TRBV4-1
clone size: -
D gene: -
J gene: TRBJ2-2
CDR3 DNA: TGCGCCAGCAGCCAGGGACCTATCCAAGGCGACGGGGAGCTGTTTTTT
CDR3 protein: CASSQGPIQGDGELFF

V gene: TRBV5-1
clone size: once
D gene: -
J gene: TRBJ1-2
CDR3 DNA: TGCGCCAGCAGCGTCGACGGGTCCTCTAGAGGCTACACCTTC
CDR3 protein: CASSVDGSSRGYTF

V gene: TRBV10-1
clone size: -
D gene: TRBD2
J gene: TRBJ2-1
CDR3 DNA: TGCGCCAAACCCGGGACTAGCTACTACAATGAGCAGTTCTTC
CDR3 protein: CAKPGTSYYNEQFF

V gene: TRBV5-1
clone size: -
D gene: TRBD1
J gene: TRBJ1-2
CDR3 DNA: TGCGCCAGCAGGGTAGGACAGGGTCTCTATGGCTACACCTTC
CDR3 protein: CASRVGQGLYGYTF

V gene: TRBV11-2
clone size: -
D gene: -
J gene: TRBJ2-4
CDR3 DNA: TGTGCCAGCCGGGGACTAGCCAAAAACATTCAGTACTTC
CDR3 protein: CASRGLAKNIQYF

V gene: TRBV14
clone size: -
D gene: -
J gene: TRBJ1-3
CDR3 DNA: TGTGCCAGCAGCTCTTCAAGGGAGCCTGGAAACACCATATATTTT
CDR3 protein: CASSSSREPGNTIYF

V gene: TRBV9
clone size: -
D gene: -
J gene: TRBJ1-3
CDR3 DNA: TGTGCCAGCAGCCAGAAGGTACACTCTGGAAACACCATATATTTT
CDR3 protein: CASSQKVHSGNTIYF

V gene: TRBV7-9
clone size: -
D gene: -
J gene: TRBJ1-1
CDR3 DNA: TGTGCCAGCAGCCCGGCGGCGAATCCCCTCACTGAAGCTTTCTTT
CDR3 protein: CASSPAANPLTEAFF

V gene: TRBV7-8
clone size: -
D gene: TRBD1
J gene: TRBJ1-3
CDR3 DNA: TGTGCCAGCAGCTTAAGGCTACAGGGGTTGGGAAACACCATATATTTT
CDR3 protein: CASSLRLQGLGNTIYF

V gene: TRBV6-5
clone size: -
D gene: -
J gene: TRBJ2-7
CDR3 DNA: TGTGCCAGCAGTTACGGAGGGGCGGGTCGCGACGAGCAGTACTTC
CDR3 protein: CASSYGGAGRDEQYF

V gene: TRBV7-8
clone size: -
D gene: -
J gene: TRBJ1-1
CDR3 DNA: TGTGCCAGCAGCTTCGCAGCCGGGACGGCTAGGGGAGGTGAAGCTTTCTTT
CDR3 protein: CASSFAAGTARGGEAFF

V gene: TRBV6-5
clone size: -
D gene: -
J gene: TRBJ1-4
CDR3 DNA: TGTGCCAGCAGGGGGCGGGGAACTAATGAAAAACTGTTTTTT
CDR3 protein: CASRGRGTNEKLFF

V gene: TRBV28
clone size: -
D gene: -
J gene: TRBJ2-3
CDR3 DNA: TGTGCCAGCAGTTTATCGCCCGGTGGGGCAGATACGCAGTATTTT
CDR3 protein: CASSLSPGGADTQYF

V gene: TRBV30
clone size: -
D gene: -
J gene: TRBJ1-1
CDR3 DNA: TGTGCCTGGAACCCCTCTGTGAACACTGAAGCTTTCTTT
CDR3 protein: CAWNPSVNTEAFF

V gene: TRBV21-1
clone size: once
D gene: -
J gene: TRBJ2-3
CDR3 DNA: TGTGCCAGCAGCACCCTAGCGGGGGAAAACACAGATACGCAGTATTTT
CDR3 protein: CASSTLAGENTDTQYF

V gene: TRBV18
clone size: -
D gene: TRBD1
J gene: TRBJ1-1
CDR3 DNA: TGTGCCAGCTGTCACACCTGGGACAGGGGGCAGGAGAACACTGAAGCTTTCTTT
CDR3 protein: CASCHTWDRGQENTEAFF

V gene: TRBV28
clone size: -
D gene: -
J gene: TRBJ2-2
CDR3 DNA: TGTGCCAGCACCCCCCCTATGGCACATGACACCGGGGAGCTGTTTTTT
CDR3 protein: CASTPPMAHDTGELFF

V gene: TRBV7-6
clone size: -
D gene: -
J gene: TRBJ1-2
CDR3 DNA: TGTGCCAGCAGCACTCTTGGGGAAGTCGCCTATGGCTACACCTTC
CDR3 protein: CASSTLGEVAYGYTF

V gene: TRBV5-1
clone size: -
D gene: -
J gene: TRBJ1-1
CDR3 DNA: TGCGCCAGCAGCCCCGGCCCTCCTAACACTGAAGCTTTCTTT
CDR3 protein: CASSPGPPNTEAFF

V gene: TRBV6-6
clone size: -
D gene: -
J gene: TRBJ1-5
CDR3 DNA: TGTGCCAGCAGCCCGGATGGGGGGGCTTACAATCAGCCCCAGCATTTT
CDR3 protein: CASSPDGGAYNQPQHF

V gene: TRBV27
clone size: -
D gene: -
J gene: TRBJ1-6
CDR3 DNA: TGTGCCAGCAGATATTTGGGGGGAGGAGGGCATAATTCACCCCTCCACTTT
CDR3 protein: CASRYLGGGGHNSPLHF

V gene: TRBV20-1
clone size: once
D gene: -
J gene: TRBJ2-7
CDR3 DNA: TGCAGTGCCGAGGGGTCCTACGAGCAGTACTTC
CDR3 protein: CSAEGSYEQYF

V gene: TRBV27
clone size: -
D gene: TRBD2
J gene: TRBJ2-7
CDR3 DNA: TGTGCCAGCAGTTTAACAGGACTAGCCTGGTACGAGCAGTACTTC
CDR3 protein: CASSLTGLAWYEQYF

V gene: TRBV29-1
clone size: -
D gene: TRBD1
J gene: TRBJ1-2
CDR3 DNA: TGCAGCGTTCGAATCCGGGACAGGGAATCTCGAGGCTACACCTTC
CDR3 protein: CSVRIRDRESRGYTF

V gene: TRBV28
clone size: -
D gene: -
J gene: TRBJ2-5
CDR3 DNA: TGTGCCAGCATTCCCACGGTGTTTCAAGAGACCCAGTACTTC
CDR3 protein: CASIPTVFQETQYF

V gene: TRBV12-3/TRBV12-4
clone size: -
D gene: -
J gene: TRBJ1-5
CDR3 DNA: TGTGCCAGCACCTGGGGGGGGAATCAGCCCCAGCATTTT
CDR3 protein: CASTWGGNQPQHF

V gene: TRBV7-3
clone size: -
D gene: -
J gene: TRBJ2-1
CDR3 DNA: TGTGCCAGCAGCTTAAGCCAGGGCAATGAGCAGTTCTTC
CDR3 protein: CASSLSQGNEQFF

V gene: TRBV2
clone size: -
D gene: TRBD2
J gene: TRBJ2-3
CDR3 DNA: TGTGCCAGCAGTAAACTAGCGGGGGCCTACACAGATACGCAGTATTTT
CDR3 protein: CASSKLAGAYTDTQYF

V gene: TRBV4-1
clone size: -
D gene: TRBD1
J gene: TRBJ1-3
CDR3 DNA: TGCGCCAGCAGCCAAGAGGGGGACAGGGTGATCTCTGGAAACACCATATATTTT
CDR3 protein: CASSQEGDRVISGNTIYF

V gene: TRBV7-2
clone size: -
D gene: TRBD2
J gene: TRBJ2-1
CDR3 DNA: TGTGCCAGCAGCTTACAGAGCGGGAGTCAGAGCGTTGAGCAGTTCTTC
CDR3 protein: CASSLQSGSQSVEQFF

V gene: TRBV2
clone size: -
D gene: TRBD1
J gene: TRBJ1-6
CDR3 DNA: TGTGCCAGCCGGAGACAGGGACCCTATAATTCACCCCTCCACTTT
CDR3 protein: CASRRQGPYNSPLHF